Below are 12 T cell receptor beta chains sequenced from a single sample in a study of cytomegalovirus exposure and HLA in healthy donors. The primer mix had 60 Vbeta and 13 Jbeta primers. The protocol was immunoSEQ multiplex PCR, while the TCRdb copy is restricted to in-frame clones and leaves out a portion. The sample holds approximately 220,000 clones, 76% seen once. The specimen was PBMCs. These receptors all stem from a man aged 18-30 years in good health and CMV-seronegative.

The chain joins TRBV14 to TRBJ2-1, with 7 bases fitting TRBD2. There are 15 residues in the CDR3. Trimming removed 1 base from V and 1 base from J; junction bases left unmatched: 1. The V gene's germline CDR1 is SGHDN and CDR2 FVKESK. The CDR3 nucleotides are TGTGCCAGCAGCCAAGGGGGGGGGTCCTACAATGAGCAGTTCTTC. Residues: CASSQGGGSYNEQFF.

In DNA, the CDR3 is TGTGCCACCTCGACAGGTTACGAGCAGTACTTC. Amino acids: CATSTGYEQYF. This chain uses TRBV6-5 with TRBJ2-7, with D perhaps matching TRBD1 (6 bases). V was shortened by 10 bases and J by 4 bases, with 11 bases between the two germline ends. CDR3 length equals 11 residues. The germline V gene has CDR1 MNHEY and CDR2 SVGAGI.

Details on this clone: At the DNA level, this CDR3 is encoded by other sequences in the same sample as well. V gene TRBV14 combines with J gene TRBJ2-7; the match to TRBD1 covers 9 bases. Unmatched junction bases numbered 1, after V lost 4 bases and J lost 3 bases. Germline V gene sequence: CDR1 SGHDN, CDR2 FVKESK. The CDR3 has 13 amino acids. CDR3 residues: CASSLGQGYEQYF. In DNA form, the CDR3 reads TGTGCCAGCAGCCTGGGACAGGGCTACGAGCAGTACTTC.

This chain joins TRBV5-1 and TRBJ2-7; 8 bases fit TRBD1. Trimming removed 4 bases from V and 0 bases from J; junction bases left unmatched: 6. Germline values: CDR1 SGHRS, CDR2 YFSETQ. CDR3 length: 15 amino acids. The CDR3 bases are TGCGCCAGCAGCCCAGGACAGGGAAGCTCCTACGAGCAGTACTTC. This encodes CASSPGQGSSYEQYF.

V is TRBV18 and J is TRBJ2-5; unclear D gene. V was shortened by 5 bases and J by 5 bases, with 12 bases between the two germline ends. The germline gives CDR1 KGHSH, CDR2 LQKENI. The CDR3 has 13 residues. CDR3 in amino acids: CASSLETGETQYF. CDR3 DNA sequence: TGTGCCAGCTCATTAGAAACCGGGGAGACCCAGTACTTC.

The rearrangement links TRBV5-5 to TRBJ2-2, with D perhaps matching TRBD1 (5 bases). The length of the CDR3 is 13 residues. The germline V gene has CDR1 SGHKS and CDR2 YYEKEE (reference sequence). V shed 2 bases and J shed 7 bases, with 9 bases lying between them. CDR3: CASSFRVGGELFF. Here the CDR3 DNA reads TGTGCCAGCAGCTTCAGGGTTGGCGGGGAGCTGTTTTTT.

The chain is built from TRBV5-1 and TRBJ2-7, with a tentative D call TRBD2 (6 bases). CDR1 is SGHRS, CDR2 YFSETQ, per germline. The CDR3 contains 15 residues. The V end lost 0 bases, the J end lost 0 bases, and 10 bases lay between the germline ends. CDR3: CASSLAGTRSYEQYF. In DNA, the CDR3 is TGCGCCAGCAGCTTGGCTGGGACTCGCTCCTACGAGCAGTACTTC. Using reference TRBV5-1 and TRBJ2-7 for the parts outside the CDR3, the full variable domain is KAGVTQTPRYLIKTRGQQVTLSCSPISGHRSVSWYQQTPGQGLQFLFEYFSETQRNKGNFPGRFSGRQFSNSRSEMNVSTLELGDSALYLCASSLAGTRSYEQYFGPGTRLTVT.

The V gene is TRBV28, the J gene TRBJ2-3; a weak D match, TRBD2 (5 bases). Germline CDR1 is MDHEN and CDR2 is SYDVKM. This CDR3 region has 13 residues. The V and J ends lost 8 bases and 0 bases respectively, with 9 bases between them. The CDR3 bases are TGTGCCAGCGAGGGTATTAGCACAGATACGCAGTATTTT. It is translated as CASEGISTDTQYF.

This clone was recorded a few times. V is TRBV5-1 and J is TRBJ2-7, with 9 nucleotides matching TRBD2. V lost 1 base to trimming and J lost 4 bases; unmatched junction nucleotides: 12. This CDR3 has 17 residues. CDR1 and CDR2 from the germline V gene are SGHRS and YFSETQ. CDR3 loop: CASSLRPSGDNMYEQYF. The CDR3 bases are TGCGCCAGCAGCTTGAGGCCTAGCGGGGATAATATGTACGAGCAGTACTTC.

This clone was detected a few times. This sequence joins TRBV13 and TRBJ2-7; 9 positions agree with TRBD1. Germline assignment: CDR1 PRHDT and CDR2 FYEKMQ (reference sequence). This CDR3 has 15 residues. V gave up 4 bases and J gave up 2 bases; unmatched junction bases: 6. The CDR3 sequence is CASSYRGQGPYEQYF. In nucleotides, the CDR3 is TGTGCCAGCAGCTACCGCGGACAGGGGCCCTACGAGCAGTACTTC.

The rearrangement links TRBV5-4 to TRBJ2-7; TRBD2 aligns across 14 bases. V lost 4 bases to trimming and J lost 6 bases; unmatched junction nucleotides: 6. Germline V gene lookup returns CDR1 SGHNT and CDR2 YYREEE (reference sequence). The CDR3 sequence is 15 residues long. CDR3 protein: CASSKGTSGSIEQYF. The CDR3 coding sequence is TGTGCCAGCAGCAAAGGGACTAGCGGGAGTATCGAGCAGTACTTC.

The rearrangement uses TRBV5-6 and TRBJ2-1, with D unclear. Trimming pared 4 bases from V and 7 bases from J, leaving 18 bases between. Germline V lookup: CDR1 SGHDT, CDR2 YYEEEE. The CDR3 has 15 residues. The CDR3 loop reads CASSVGGIVTNEQFF. CDR3 nucleotide sequence: TGTGCCAGCAGCGTAGGCGGTATAGTGACGAATGAGCAGTTCTTC.